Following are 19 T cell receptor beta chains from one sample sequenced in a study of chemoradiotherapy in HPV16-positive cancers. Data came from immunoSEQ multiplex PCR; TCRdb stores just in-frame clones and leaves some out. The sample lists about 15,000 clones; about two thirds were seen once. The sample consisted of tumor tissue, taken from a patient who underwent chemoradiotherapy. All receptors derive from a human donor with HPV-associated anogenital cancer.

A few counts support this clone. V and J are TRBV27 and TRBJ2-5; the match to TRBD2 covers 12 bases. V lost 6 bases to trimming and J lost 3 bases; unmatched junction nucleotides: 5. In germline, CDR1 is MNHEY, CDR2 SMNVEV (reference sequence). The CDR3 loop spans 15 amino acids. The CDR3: CASRKLAGGEETQYF. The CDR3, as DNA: TGTGCCAGCAGGAAACTAGCGGGAGGAGAAGAGACCCAGTACTTC.

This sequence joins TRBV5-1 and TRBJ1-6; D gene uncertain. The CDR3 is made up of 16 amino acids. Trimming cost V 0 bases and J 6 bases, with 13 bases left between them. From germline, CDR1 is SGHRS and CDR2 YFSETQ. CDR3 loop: CASSLEGRRGNSPLHF. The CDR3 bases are TGCGCCAGCAGCTTGGAAGGGAGGAGAGGTAATTCACCCCTCCACTTT. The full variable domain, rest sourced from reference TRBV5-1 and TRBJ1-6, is KAGVTQTPRYLIKTRGQQVTLSCSPISGHRSVSWYQQTPGQGLQFLFEYFSETQRNKGNFPGRFSGRQFSNSRSEMNVSTLELGDSALYLCASSLEGRRGNSPLHFGNGTRLTVT.

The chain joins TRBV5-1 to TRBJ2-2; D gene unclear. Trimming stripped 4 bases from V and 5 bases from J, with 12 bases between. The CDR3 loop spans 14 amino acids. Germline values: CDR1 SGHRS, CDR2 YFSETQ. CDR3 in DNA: TGCGCCAGCAGCCGGCAGGACGCAACCGGGGAGCTGTTTTTT. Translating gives CASSRQDATGELFF.

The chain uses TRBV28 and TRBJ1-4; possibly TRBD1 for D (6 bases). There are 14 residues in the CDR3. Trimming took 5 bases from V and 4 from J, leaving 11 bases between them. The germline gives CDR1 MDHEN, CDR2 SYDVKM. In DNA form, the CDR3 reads TGTGCCAGCAGTGGGGGGGCAAATAATGAAAAACTGTTTTTT. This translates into CASSGGANNEKLFF.

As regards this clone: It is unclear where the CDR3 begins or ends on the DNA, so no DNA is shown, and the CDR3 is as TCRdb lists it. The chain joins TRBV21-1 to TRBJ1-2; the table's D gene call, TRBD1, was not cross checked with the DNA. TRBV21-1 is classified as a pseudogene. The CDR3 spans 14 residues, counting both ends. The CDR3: CATHWGQGINGYTF.

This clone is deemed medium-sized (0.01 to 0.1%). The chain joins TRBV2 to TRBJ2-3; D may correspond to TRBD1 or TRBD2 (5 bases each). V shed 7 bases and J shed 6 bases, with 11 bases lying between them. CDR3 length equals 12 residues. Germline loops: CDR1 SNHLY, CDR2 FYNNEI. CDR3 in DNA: TGTGCCAGCATTAACCGGGGCGATACGCAGTATTTT. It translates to CASINRGDTQYF.

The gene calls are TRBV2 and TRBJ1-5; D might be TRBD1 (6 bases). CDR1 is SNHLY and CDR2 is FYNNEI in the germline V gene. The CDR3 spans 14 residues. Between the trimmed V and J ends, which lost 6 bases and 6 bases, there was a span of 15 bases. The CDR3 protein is CASSDTGYGQPQHF. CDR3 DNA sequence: TGTGCCAGCAGCGACACAGGGTACGGTCAGCCCCAGCATTTT.

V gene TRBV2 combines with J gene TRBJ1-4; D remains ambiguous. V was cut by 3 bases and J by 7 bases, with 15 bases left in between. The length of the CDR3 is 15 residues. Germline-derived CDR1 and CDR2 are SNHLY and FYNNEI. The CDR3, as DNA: TGTGCCAGCAGTGACGCCCCGACCCTAGGTGAAAAACTGTTTTTT. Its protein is CASSDAPTLGEKLFF.

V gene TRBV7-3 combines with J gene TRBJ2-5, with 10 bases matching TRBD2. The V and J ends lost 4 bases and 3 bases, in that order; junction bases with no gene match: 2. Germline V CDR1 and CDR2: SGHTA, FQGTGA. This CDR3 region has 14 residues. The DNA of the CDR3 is TGTGCCAGCAGCTCCGGACTAGCGGAAGAGACCCAGTACTTC. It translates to CASSSGLAEETQYF.

CDR3 bases: TGTGCCAGCTCACCACGGGGACAGGGCTACGAGCAGTACTTC. As protein: CASSPRGQGYEQYF. The V and J genes are TRBV18 and TRBJ2-7; 9 bases align to TRBD1. The CDR3 totals 14 residues. Germline CDR1 KGHSH, CDR2 LQKENI. The ends lost 1 base at V and 3 bases at J; junction bases unmatched: 1.

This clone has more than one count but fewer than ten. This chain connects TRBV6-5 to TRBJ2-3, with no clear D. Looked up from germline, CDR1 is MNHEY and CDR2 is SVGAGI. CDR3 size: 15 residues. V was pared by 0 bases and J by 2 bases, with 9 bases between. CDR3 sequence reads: CASSYSRGYTDTQYF. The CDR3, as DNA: TGTGCCAGCAGTTACTCTAGAGGTTACACAGATACGCAGTATTTT.

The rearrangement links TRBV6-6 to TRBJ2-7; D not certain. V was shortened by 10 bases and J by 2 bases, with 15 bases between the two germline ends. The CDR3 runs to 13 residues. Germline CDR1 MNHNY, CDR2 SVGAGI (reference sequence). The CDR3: CATENPPPYEQYF. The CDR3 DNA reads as TGTGCCACCGAAAACCCACCACCCTACGAGCAGTACTTC.

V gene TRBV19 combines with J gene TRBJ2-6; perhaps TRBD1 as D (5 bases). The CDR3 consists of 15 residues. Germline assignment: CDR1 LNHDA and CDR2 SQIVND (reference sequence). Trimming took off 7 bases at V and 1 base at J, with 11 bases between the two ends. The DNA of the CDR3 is TGTGCCAGTACTTCCGACAGTTCTGGGGCCAACGTCCTGACTTTC. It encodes CASTSDSSGANVLTF.

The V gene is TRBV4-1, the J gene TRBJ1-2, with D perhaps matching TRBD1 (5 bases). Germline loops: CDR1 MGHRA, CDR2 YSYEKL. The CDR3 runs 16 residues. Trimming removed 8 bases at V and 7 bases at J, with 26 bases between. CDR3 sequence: CASQSPPQGLSGGYTF. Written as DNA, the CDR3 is TGCGCCAGCCAGTCCCCCCCGCAGGGCCTTTCCGGTGGCTACACCTTC.

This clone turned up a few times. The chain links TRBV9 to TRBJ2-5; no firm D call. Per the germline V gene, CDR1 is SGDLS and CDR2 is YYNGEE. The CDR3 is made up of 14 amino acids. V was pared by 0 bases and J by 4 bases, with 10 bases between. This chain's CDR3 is CASSVGFQTETQYF. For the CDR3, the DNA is TGTGCCAGCAGCGTAGGGTTCCAGACAGAGACCCAGTACTTC.

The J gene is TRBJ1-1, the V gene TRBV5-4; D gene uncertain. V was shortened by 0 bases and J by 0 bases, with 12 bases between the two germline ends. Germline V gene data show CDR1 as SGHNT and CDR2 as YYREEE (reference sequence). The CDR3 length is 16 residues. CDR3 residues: CASSLGADKLNTEAFF. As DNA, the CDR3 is TGTGCCAGCAGCTTGGGGGCCGACAAACTGAACACTGAAGCTTTCTTT.

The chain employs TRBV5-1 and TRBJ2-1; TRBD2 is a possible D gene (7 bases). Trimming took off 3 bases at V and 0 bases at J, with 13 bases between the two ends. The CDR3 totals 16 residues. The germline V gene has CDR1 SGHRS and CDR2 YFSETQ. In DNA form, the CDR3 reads TGCGCCAGCAGCTGGGGGCCTAGCGGCTCCTACAATGAGCAGTTCTTC. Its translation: CASSWGPSGSYNEQFF.

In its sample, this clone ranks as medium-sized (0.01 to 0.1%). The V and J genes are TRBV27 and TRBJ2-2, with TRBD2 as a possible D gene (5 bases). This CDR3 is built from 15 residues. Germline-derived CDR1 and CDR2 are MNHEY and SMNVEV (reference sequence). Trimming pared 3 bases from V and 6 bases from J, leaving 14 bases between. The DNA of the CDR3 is TGTGCCAGCAGTTTTTTCGGCGGGCCGGCCGGGGAGCTGTTTTTT. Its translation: CASSFFGGPAGELFF.

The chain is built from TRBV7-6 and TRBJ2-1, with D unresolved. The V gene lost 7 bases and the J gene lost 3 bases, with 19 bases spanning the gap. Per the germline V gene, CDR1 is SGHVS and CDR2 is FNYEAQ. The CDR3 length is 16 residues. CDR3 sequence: CASNPLGSLLYNEQFF. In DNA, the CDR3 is TGTGCCAGCAACCCCCTAGGTTCTCTACTCTACAATGAGCAGTTCTTC.